The source of this T cell receptor (beta chain) is a study of shared clonotypes between healthy human individuals. The CDR3 sequence is 13 residues long. V was cut by 8 bases and J by 3 bases, with 13 bases left in between. Germline V lookup: CDR1 LNHDA, CDR2 SQIVND (reference sequence). The table came from immunoSEQ multiplex PCR; TCRdb's copy has only in-frame clones and leaves some out. Among 2 million to 2.5 million clones listed, 85% to 95% were seen once. This clone appeared a single time. Sequencing was done on a sample of naive CD4+ T cells from PBMCs. Documented subset: CD45RA+ positively selected. The rearrangement links TRBV19 to TRBJ1-2; possibly TRBD1 for D (5 bases). The sequence was obtained from a man in his late teens or twenties in good health. Some clones in this sample may be carry-over from other donors' samples. CDR3 bases: TGTGCCAGTCTCCGGGGGTCGGACTATGGCTACACCTTC. Its translation: CASLRGSDYGYTF. The whole variable domain, remainder taken from reference TRBV19 and TRBJ1-2, is DGGITQSPKYLFRKEGQNVTLSCEQNLNHDAMYWYRQDPGQGLRLIYYSQIVNDFQKGDIAEGYSVSREKKESFPLTVTSAQKNPTAFYLCASLRGSDYGYTFGSGTRLTVV.